This TCR beta chain was documented in a study of cytomegalovirus exposure and HLA in healthy donors. For the study at large: Out of fewer than 500 genotyped donors, less than 90% belonged to the Caucasian-associated ancestry cluster.

V gave up 4 bases and J gave up 7 bases, with 11 bases separating them. CDR1 and CDR2 from the germline V gene are DFQATT and SNEGSKA (reference sequence). The CDR3 runs to 11 residues. A multiplex PCR was run with 60 Vbeta primers and 13 Jbeta primers. Using immunoSEQ multiplex PCR, the repertoire was profiled, and TCRdb retains in-frame clones only, with some absent. The sample contains about 61,000 clones, around 89% of which appear only once. The study's findings and limits: Most of the CMV-associated TCR beta chains (in a later analysis) appeared to be HLA-restricted. The Asian-associated ancestry cluster reportedly had fewer N-insertions than the roughly 670-donor mean in a later analysis.

A word on this clone: Antigen specificity is unknown.

J is TRBJ2-7 and V is TRBV20-1; D is perhaps TRBD2 (5 bases). The origin of this receptor is a young man in good health and CMV-seropositive. Specimen: PBMCs. CDR3 DNA sequence: TGCAGTGCTACTTTCTCGGGGGAGCAGTACTTC. Protein product: CSATFSGEQYF.